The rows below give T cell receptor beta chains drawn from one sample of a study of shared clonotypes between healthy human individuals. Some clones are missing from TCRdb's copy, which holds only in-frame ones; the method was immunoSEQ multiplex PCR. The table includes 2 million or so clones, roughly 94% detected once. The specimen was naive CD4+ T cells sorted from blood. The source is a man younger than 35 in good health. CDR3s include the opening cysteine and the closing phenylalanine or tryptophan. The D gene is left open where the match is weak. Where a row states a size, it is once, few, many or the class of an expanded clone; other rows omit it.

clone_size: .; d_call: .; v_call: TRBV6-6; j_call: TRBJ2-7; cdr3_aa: CASISQGEEQYF; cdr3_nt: TGTGCCAGCATCTCCCAGGGCGAGGAGCAGTACTTC
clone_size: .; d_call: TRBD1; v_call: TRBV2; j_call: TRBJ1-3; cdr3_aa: CASRDRTSGNTIYF; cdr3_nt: TGTGCCAGCCGGGACAGAACGTCTGGAAACACCATATATTTT
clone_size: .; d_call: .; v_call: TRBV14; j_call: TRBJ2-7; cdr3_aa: CASSQDYGRLYEQYF; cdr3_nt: TGTGCCAGCAGCCAAGATTATGGGCGACTGTACGAGCAGTACTTC
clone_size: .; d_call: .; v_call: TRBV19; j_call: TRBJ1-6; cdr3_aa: CASSLGLRGSSYNSPLHF; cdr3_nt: TGTGCCAGTAGTCTGGGACTACGTGGGAGCTCCTATAATTCACCCCTCCACTTT
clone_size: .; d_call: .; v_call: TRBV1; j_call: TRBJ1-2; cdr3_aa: CTSSQGVHAAGDYGYTF; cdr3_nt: TGCACCAGCAGCCAAGGGGTTCATGCCGCGGGAGACTATGGCTACACCTTC
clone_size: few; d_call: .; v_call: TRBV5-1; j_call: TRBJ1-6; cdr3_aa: CASSLGQDNSPLHF; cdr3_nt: TGCGCCAGCAGCTTAGGGCAGGATAATTCACCCCTCCACTTT
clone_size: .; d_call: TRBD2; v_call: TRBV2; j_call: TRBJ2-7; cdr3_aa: CASSEIGEGEQYF; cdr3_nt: TGTGCCAGCAGTGAAATCGGGGAGGGCGAGCAGTACTTC
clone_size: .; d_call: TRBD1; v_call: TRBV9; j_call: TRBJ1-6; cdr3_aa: CASSGGTGFSYNSPLHF; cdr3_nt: TGTGCCAGCAGCGGCGGGACAGGCTTCTCCTATAATTCACCCCTCCACTTT
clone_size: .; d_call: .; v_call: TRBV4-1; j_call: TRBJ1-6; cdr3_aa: CASSQVLGPYGGNSPLHF; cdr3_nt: TGCGCCAGCAGCCAAGTGTTAGGCCCTTACGGAGGTAATTCACCCCTCCACTTT
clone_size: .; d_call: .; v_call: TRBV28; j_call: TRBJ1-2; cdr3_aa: CASSTNYGYTF; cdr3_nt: TGTGCCAGCAGTACTAACTATGGCTACACCTTC
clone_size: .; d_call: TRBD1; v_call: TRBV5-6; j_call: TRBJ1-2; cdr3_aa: CASNRDSYYGYTF; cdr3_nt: TGTGCCAGCAACCGGGACAGCTATTATGGCTACACCTTC
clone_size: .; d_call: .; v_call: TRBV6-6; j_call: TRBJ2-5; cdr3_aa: CASKTTVAFETQYF; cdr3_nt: TGTGCCAGCAAGACGACGGTGGCCTTCGAGACCCAGTACTTC
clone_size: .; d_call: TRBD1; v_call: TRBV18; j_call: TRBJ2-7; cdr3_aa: CASSPGQGGNYEQYF; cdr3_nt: TGTGCCAGCTCACCCGGACAGGGTGGAAACTACGAGCAGTACTTC
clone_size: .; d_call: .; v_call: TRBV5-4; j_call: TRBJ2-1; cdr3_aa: CASSLVGASNEQFF; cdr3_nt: TGTGCCAGCAGCTTGGTAGGGGCCAGCAATGAGCAGTTCTTC
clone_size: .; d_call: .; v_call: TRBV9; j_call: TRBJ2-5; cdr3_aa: CASSPGRYQETQYF; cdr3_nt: TGTGCCAGCAGTCCCGGACGGTACCAAGAGACCCAGTACTTC
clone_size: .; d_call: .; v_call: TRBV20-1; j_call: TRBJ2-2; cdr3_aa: CSARVGGKLFF; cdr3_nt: TGCAGTGCTAGAGTGGGCGGGAAGCTGTTTTTT
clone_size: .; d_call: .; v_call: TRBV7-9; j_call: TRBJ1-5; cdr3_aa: CASSLFAGSNQPQHF; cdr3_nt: TGTGCCAGCAGCTTATTCGCCGGTAGCAATCAGCCCCAGCATTTT
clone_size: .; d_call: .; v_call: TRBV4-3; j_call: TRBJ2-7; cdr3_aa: CASSQEGAGADYEQYF; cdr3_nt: TGCGCCAGCAGCCAAGAAGGGGCAGGGGCCGACTACGAGCAGTACTTC
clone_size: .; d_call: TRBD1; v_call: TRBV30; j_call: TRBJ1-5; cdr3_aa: CAWNTGGLANQPQHF; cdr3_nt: TGTGCCTGGAACACAGGGGGCCTCGCTAATCAGCCCCAGCATTTT
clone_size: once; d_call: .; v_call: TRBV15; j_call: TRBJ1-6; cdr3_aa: CATSRGRDFNSPLHF; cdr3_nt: TGTGCCACCAGCAGAGGCAGGGACTTTAATTCACCCCTCCACTTT
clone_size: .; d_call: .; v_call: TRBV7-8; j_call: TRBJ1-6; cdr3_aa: CASSLPGNWGNSPLHF; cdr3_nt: TGTGCCAGCAGCTTACCCGGGAACTGGGGTAATTCACCCCTCCACTTT
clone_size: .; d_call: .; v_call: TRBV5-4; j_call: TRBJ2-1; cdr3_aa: CASIPTILDYNEQFF; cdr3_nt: TGTGCCAGCATCCCCACAATCCTTGACTACAATGAGCAGTTCTTC
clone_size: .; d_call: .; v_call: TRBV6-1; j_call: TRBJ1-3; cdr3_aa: CASSALTQGINTIYF; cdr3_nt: TGTGCCAGCAGTGCCCTTACCCAAGGGATCAACACCATATATTTT
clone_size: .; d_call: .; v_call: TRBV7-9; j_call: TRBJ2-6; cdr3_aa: CASSLSLSNVLTF; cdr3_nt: TGTGCCAGCAGCTTATCTTTGTCCAACGTCCTGACTTTC
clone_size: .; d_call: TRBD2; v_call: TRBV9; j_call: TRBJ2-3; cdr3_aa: CASTRTSGSPDTQYF; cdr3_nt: TGTGCCAGCACCAGGACTAGCGGGAGCCCAGATACGCAGTATTTT
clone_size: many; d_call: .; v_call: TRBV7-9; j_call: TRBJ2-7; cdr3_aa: CASSLANEQYF; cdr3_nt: TGTGCCAGCAGCTTAGCGAACGAGCAGTACTTC
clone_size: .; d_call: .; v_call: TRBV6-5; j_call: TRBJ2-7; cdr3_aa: CASSSTGFGEQYF; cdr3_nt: TGTGCCAGCAGCTCAACAGGGTTCGGCGAGCAGTACTTC
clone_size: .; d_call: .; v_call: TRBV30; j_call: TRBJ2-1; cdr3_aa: CAWKRRLTKGNEQFF; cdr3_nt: TGTGCCTGGAAACGCAGACTCACAAAAGGGAATGAGCAGTTCTTC
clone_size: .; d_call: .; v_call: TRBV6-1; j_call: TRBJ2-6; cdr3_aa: CASSESGGPGANVLTF; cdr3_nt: TGTGCCAGCAGTGAGTCTGGGGGCCCTGGGGCCAACGTCCTGACTTTC
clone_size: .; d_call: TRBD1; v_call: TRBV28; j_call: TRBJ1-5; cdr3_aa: CASRGGQGDMSNQPQHF; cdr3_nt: TGTGCCAGCAGGGGGGGACAGGGGGATATGAGCAATCAGCCCCAGCATTTT
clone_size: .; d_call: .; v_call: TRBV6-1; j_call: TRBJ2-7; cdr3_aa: CASSSVLSYEQYF; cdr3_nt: TGTGCCAGCAGTTCGGTGCTCTCCTACGAGCAGTACTTC
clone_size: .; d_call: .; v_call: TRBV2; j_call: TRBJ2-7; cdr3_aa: CASGRDLGSYEQYF; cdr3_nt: TGTGCCAGCGGGCGGGATCTTGGCTCCTACGAGCAGTACTTC
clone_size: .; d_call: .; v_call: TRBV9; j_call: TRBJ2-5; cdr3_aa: CASSGHIQETQYF; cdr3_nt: TGTGCCAGCAGCGGACACATCCAAGAGACCCAGTACTTC
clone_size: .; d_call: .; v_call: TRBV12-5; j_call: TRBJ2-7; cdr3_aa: CASGLVPGGAYEQYF; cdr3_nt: TGTGCTAGTGGTTTGGTCCCCGGGGGCGCCTACGAGCAGTACTTC
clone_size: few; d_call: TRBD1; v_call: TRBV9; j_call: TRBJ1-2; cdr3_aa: CASSAGTGNYGYTF; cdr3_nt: TGTGCCAGCAGCGCAGGGACAGGGAACTATGGCTACACCTTC
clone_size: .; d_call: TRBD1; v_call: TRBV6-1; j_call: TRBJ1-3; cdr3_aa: CASSPRQGGGNTIYF; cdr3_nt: TGTGCCAGCAGCCCCCGACAGGGCGGTGGAAACACCATATATTTT
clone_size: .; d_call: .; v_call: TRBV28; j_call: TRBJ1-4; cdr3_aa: CASSFGGPTNEKLFF; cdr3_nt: TGTGCCAGCAGTTTTGGGGGTCCAACTAATGAAAAACTGTTTTTT
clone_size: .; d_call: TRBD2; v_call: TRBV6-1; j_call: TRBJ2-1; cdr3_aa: CASSGRASGSYNEQFF; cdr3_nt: TGTGCCAGCAGTGGAAGGGCTAGCGGCTCCTACAATGAGCAGTTCTTC
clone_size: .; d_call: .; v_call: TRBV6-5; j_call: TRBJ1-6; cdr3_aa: CASSYDRSGSPLHF; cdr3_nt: TGTGCCAGCAGTTACGACAGGTCCGGGTCACCCCTCCACTTT
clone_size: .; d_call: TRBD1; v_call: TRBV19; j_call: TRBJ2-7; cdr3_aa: CASRNTGVSSYEQYF; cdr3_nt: TGTGCCAGTCGAAATACAGGGGTTTCTTCCTACGAGCAGTACTTC
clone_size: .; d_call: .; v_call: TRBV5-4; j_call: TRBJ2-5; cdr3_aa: CASSFGGGETQYF; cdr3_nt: TGTGCCAGCAGCTTTGGGGGCGGAGAGACCCAGTACTTC
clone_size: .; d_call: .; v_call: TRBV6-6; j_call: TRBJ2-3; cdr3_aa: CASSYSISGGTDTQYF; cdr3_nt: TGTGCCAGCAGTTACTCGATTTCAGGGGGCACAGATACGCAGTATTTT
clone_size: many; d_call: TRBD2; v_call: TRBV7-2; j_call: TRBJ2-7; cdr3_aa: CASSLIGTSGTYEQYF; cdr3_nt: TGTGCCAGCAGCTTAATTGGGACTAGCGGGACCTACGAGCAGTACTTC